This TCR beta chain was documented in a study of cytomegalovirus exposure and HLA in healthy donors. Study observations and caveats: HLA-A and HLA-B allele assignments for most subjects were reportedly predicted accurately using TCR beta sequences.

Details on this clone: Its antigen remains unknown.

PCR employed 60 Vbeta and 13 Jbeta primers. TCRdb's table, derived via immunoSEQ multiplex PCR, lists solely in-frame clones and lacks some. The sample includes about 80,000 clones, around 60% seen only once; the top ten take 3.5% to 4.5%. Germline CDR1 MNHEY, CDR2 SMNVEV (reference sequence). CDR3 length equals 15 residues. Trimming cost V 4 bases and J 1 base, with 14 bases left between them. This TCR came from a male donor in good health and CMV-seropositive. V and J are TRBV27 and TRBJ2-7; maybe TRBD1 (6 bases). The sequenced sample consisted of PBMCs. The CDR3 DNA sequence: TGTGCCAGCAGTTGGTCAGGGGCCCCTTCCTACGAGCAGTACTTC. Protein product: CASSWSGAPSYEQYF.